These T cell receptor beta chains were read from a single sample in a study of cytomegalovirus exposure and HLA in healthy donors. Clones were read by immunoSEQ multiplex PCR, and TCRdb kept only the in-frame ones, dropping some. Here the sample spans around 86,000 clones, 93% being singletons. Material for sequencing was PBMCs. Receptor source: a young woman in good health and CMV-seropositive. Both conserved end residues are part of each CDR3. The order of the fields is clone size, D gene, J gene, V gene, CDR3 DNA, CDR3 protein. A D gene is named only where the DNA matches it firmly. Expanded clones get a size class; other rows say once, few or many, or leave the size out.

-,TRBD1,TRBJ2-7,TRBV6-5,TGTGCCAGCAGTACTTCCAGGGGGTCCCACGAGCAGTACTTC,CASSTSRGSHEQYF
-,TRBD2,TRBJ2-7,TRBV14,TGTGCCAGCAGCCGGACTAGCGGGGACCACGAGCAGTACTTC,CASSRTSGDHEQYF
once,-,TRBJ2-7,TRBV27,TGTGCCAGCAGTTCCCCCGACAGGTTTGGCTACGAGCAGTACTTC,CASSSPDRFGYEQYF
-,TRBD2,TRBJ2-1,TRBV7-9,TGTGCCAGCAGCTTACGTGCGGGAGGACGGGATGAGCAGTTCTTC,CASSLRAGGRDEQFF
-,-,TRBJ2-7,TRBV30,TGTGCCTGGAAAATTAGCCCCTACGAGCAGTACTTC,CAWKISPYEQYF
-,-,TRBJ1-1,TRBV7-2,TGTGCCAGCAGCTTAGGGGTGGAGGACACTGAAGCTTTCTTT,CASSLGVEDTEAFF
-,TRBD1,TRBJ1-1,TRBV5-1,TGCGCCAGCAGCTTGCCCCCGGGACAGGGGGCCATGAACACTGAAGCTTTCTTT,CASSLPPGQGAMNTEAFF
-,-,TRBJ2-7,TRBV27,TGTGCCAGCAGAAGGACAGTGCCACTACTTCCCTACGAGCAGTACTTC,CASRRTVPLLPYEQYF
-,TRBD1,TRBJ2-7,TRBV7-9,TGTGCCAGCAGCTCACCCGAGTCCTTACAGGGGAGCGAGCAGTACTTC,CASSSPESLQGSEQYF
-,TRBD2,TRBJ2-3,TRBV5-4,TGTGCCAGCAGCTTAATAGCGGGAGTTTGGGATACGCAGTATTTT,CASSLIAGVWDTQYF
-,-,TRBJ1-4,TRBV7-9,TGTGCCAGCAGGCGCGGTAGAAGGGGGTCAACTAATGAAAAACTGTTTTTT,CASRRGRRGSTNEKLFF
-,-,TRBJ1-2,TRBV6-5,TGTGCCAGCAGACTCGACAGTGCCTATGGCTACACCTTC,CASRLDSAYGYTF
-,-,TRBJ2-1,TRBV30,TGTGCCTGGAGTGTACTTGTGGGAGACTTTTTCTTC,CAWSVLVGDFFF
-,-,TRBJ2-3,TRBV15,TGTGCCACCAGCATTGGCGGGACTAGCACAGATACGCAGTATTTT,CATSIGGTSTDTQYF
few,-,TRBJ1-2,TRBV2,TGTGCCAGCAGTGTCGTAGTCGGCTATGGCTACACCTTC,CASSVVVGYGYTF
-,TRBD2,TRBJ2-7,TRBV5-4,TGTGCCAGCAGCTCCATTGGGCGGGAGGTTTCCTACGAGCAGTACTTC,CASSSIGREVSYEQYF
-,TRBD1,TRBJ2-1,TRBV30,TGTGCCTGGACCCAGGGGACAGGCGATTACAATGAGCAGTTCTTC,CAWTQGTGDYNEQFF
-,-,TRBJ2-1,TRBV6-1,TGTGCCTGTTCACAGGGCCGCACCTACAATGAGCAGTTCTTC,CACSQGRTYNEQFF
-,TRBD1,TRBJ2-7,TRBV28,TGTGCCAGCAGTTCTTGGGGGACAGGGAAGGCCTACGAGCAGTACTTC,CASSSWGTGKAYEQYF
few,TRBD1,TRBJ1-1,TRBV25-1,TGTGCCAGCAGTAAGATCCCGGACAGGGGCCGTACTGAAGCTTTCTTT,CASSKIPDRGRTEAFF
-,-,TRBJ2-3,TRBV7-3,TGTGCCAGCAGCTTGTCAGGGGCCACAGATACGCAGTATTTT,CASSLSGATDTQYF
few,-,TRBJ2-5,TRBV28,TGTGCCAGCAGTTTACTTCTAGGACTGGGGGAGACCCAGTACTTC,CASSLLLGLGETQYF
-,-,TRBJ2-3,TRBV10-3,TGTGCCATCAGTGAGTTCTCAGGCACTAGCACAGATACGCAGTATTTT,CAISEFSGTSTDTQYF
once,TRBD2,TRBJ2-1,TRBV7-7,TGTGCCAGCAGCCCAGGGACTAGCGGGAGCTCCTACAATGAGCAGTTCTTC,CASSPGTSGSSYNEQFF
once,-,TRBJ2-1,TRBV15,TGTGCCACCAGCAGAGATGTAACTAGTCTACGAAGAAATGAGCAGTTCTTC,CATSRDVTSLRRNEQFF
-,-,TRBJ1-5,TRBV28,TGTGCCAGCAGTTTTTCGGGAGGTGAGGGGCAGCCCCAGCATTTT,CASSFSGGEGQPQHF
-,TRBD2,TRBJ2-5,TRBV5-4,TGTGCCAGCAGCCACTTAGCGGGAGGAGGAGAGACCCAGTACTTC,CASSHLAGGGETQYF
-,TRBD2,TRBJ2-7,TRBV29-1,TGCAGCGTCCTGAAAGCGGGAGGGGACTCCTACGAGCAGTACTTC,CSVLKAGGDSYEQYF
-,-,TRBJ2-4,TRBV30,TGTGCCTGGAGTGTAGGCGGGTTGGGGGCCAAAAACATTCAGTACTTC,CAWSVGGLGAKNIQYF
-,-,TRBJ2-2,TRBV5-6,TGTGCCAGCAGCCCGGAACCTTGGAGCGCGAACACCGGGGAGCTGTTTTTT,CASSPEPWSANTGELFF
-,TRBD2,TRBJ2-1,TRBV7-2,TGTGCCAGCAGCTCTTTAGCGGGACTCACTCACAATGAGCAGTTCTTC,CASSSLAGLTHNEQFF
once,TRBD1,TRBJ2-1,TRBV9,TGTGCCAGCAGCTCAGACCGGGACAGCCAAATTGAGGAGCAGTTCTTC,CASSSDRDSQIEEQFF
-,-,TRBJ2-1,TRBV7-7,TGTGCCAGCAGCTCTTCAGATAATGAGCAGTTCTTC,CASSSSDNEQFF
-,TRBD1,TRBJ2-3,TRBV27,TGTGCCAGCACCGTGGGACAGGGGTGGGCAGATACGCAGTATTTT,CASTVGQGWADTQYF
-,-,TRBJ1-5,TRBV19,TGTGCCAGTAGTATCGGGGGTACGCGGCAGCCCCAGCATTTT,CASSIGGTRQPQHF
-,TRBD1,TRBJ1-5,TRBV19,TGTGCCAGTAGTAGCAAACGACAGGGTAGTACTCAGCCCCAGCATTTT,CASSSKRQGSTQPQHF